This T cell receptor beta chain was documented in a study of cytomegalovirus exposure and HLA in healthy donors. Study-level information: Membership in the Caucasian-associated ancestry cluster was found for about 80% of almost 400 genotyped donors.

PCR was performed using 60 Vbeta and 13 Jbeta primers. Per the original methods: In a later analysis, some 10 million of approximately 81 million unique beta chains occurred in at least two donors. This table comes from immunoSEQ multiplex PCR, and its TCRdb copy is limited to in-frame clones, with some not included. V, J and clone size derive from that table, while D and trimming were established from the DNA sequence. The table lists about 130,000 clones, more than 75% of them singletons. Overall study findings and caveats: TCR beta sequences reportedly predicted most subjects' HLA-A and HLA-B alleles accurately.

Germline V gene sequence: CDR1 SGHTA, CDR2 FQGNSA. This CDR3 region has 14 residues. Losses at the gene ends were 5 bases for V and 7 bases for J; bases not matched to a gene: 8. About this clone: Its matching antigen is unknown.

This TCR derives from a female donor in good health and CMV-seronegative. The chain links TRBV7-2 to TRBJ1-5; 7 bases map to TRBD1. Sequencing was performed on PBMCs. The CDR3 protein is CASSTRDSRQPQHF. The CDR3 DNA reads TGTGCCAGCAGCACGAGGGACAGCCGCCAGCCCCAGCATTTT.